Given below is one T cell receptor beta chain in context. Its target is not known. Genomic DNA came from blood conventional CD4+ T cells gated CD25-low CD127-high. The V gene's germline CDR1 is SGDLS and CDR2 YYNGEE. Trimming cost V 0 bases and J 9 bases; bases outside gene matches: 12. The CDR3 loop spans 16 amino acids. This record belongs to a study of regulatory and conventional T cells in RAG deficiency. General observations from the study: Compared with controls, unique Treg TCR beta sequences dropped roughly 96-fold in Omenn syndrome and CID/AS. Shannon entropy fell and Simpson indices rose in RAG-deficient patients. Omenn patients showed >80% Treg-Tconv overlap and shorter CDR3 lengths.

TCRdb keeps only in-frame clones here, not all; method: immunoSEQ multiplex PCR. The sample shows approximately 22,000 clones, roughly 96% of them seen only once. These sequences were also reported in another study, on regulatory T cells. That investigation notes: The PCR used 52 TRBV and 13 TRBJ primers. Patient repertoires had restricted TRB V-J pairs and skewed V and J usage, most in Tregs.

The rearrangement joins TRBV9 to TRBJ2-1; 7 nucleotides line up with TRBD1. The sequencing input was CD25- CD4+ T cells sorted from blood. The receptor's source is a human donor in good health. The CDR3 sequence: CASSVAPYTGVGEQFF. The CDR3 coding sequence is TGTGCCAGCAGCGTAGCCCCCTACACAGGGGTGGGTGAGCAGTTCTTC.